Below, 24 T cell receptor beta chains from the same sample are listed, as sequenced in a study of blood T cell repertoires in COVID-19. Data came from immunoSEQ multiplex PCR; TCRdb stores just in-frame clones and leaves some out. The sample lists some 200,000 clones, 70% to 90% occurring once. Sample: peripheral blood. These receptors all stem from a man aged 18 to 30 with active or convalescent COVID-19.

Concerning this clone itself: An end of the junction differs from the germline gene, which may be a read error. The genes are TRBV7-7 and TRBJ2-3, with 7 bases fitting TRBD2. Germline assignment: CDR1 SSHAT and CDR2 FNYEAQ (reference sequence). CDR3 length: 15 residues. The CDR3 DNA is TGTGCTAGCACCCCTCTGACTAGCAGTACAGATACGCAGTATTTT. Protein product: CASTPLTSSTDTQYF.

The CDR3 nucleotides are TGTGCCATCAAGGCGCAGGGGATGGATGGCTACACCTTC. Translating it yields CAIKAQGMDGYTF. This sequence joins TRBV10-3 and TRBJ1-2; D perhaps matches TRBD1 (6 bases). Germline CDR1 is ENHRY and CDR2 is SYGVKD. The CDR3 has 13 residues. V lost 7 bases, J lost 6 bases, and 15 bases lay in between.

V and J are TRBV27 and TRBJ1-1; 7 nucleotides line up with TRBD1. The CDR3 extends over 15 amino acids. Unmatched junction bases numbered 6, after V lost 5 bases and J lost 0 bases. CDR1 MNHEY and CDR2 SMNVEV come from the germline V gene (reference sequence). The CDR3 DNA sequence: TGTGCCAGCAGTCCATCCGGGACAGTGAACACTGAAGCTTTCTTT. The encoded protein is CASSPSGTVNTEAFF.

The genes are TRBV28 and TRBJ1-3, with 7 bases lining up with TRBD1. The germline V gene has CDR1 MDHEN and CDR2 SYDVKM. V trimming: 7 bases; J trimming: 0 bases; junction bases outside the gene matches: 9. This CDR3 contains 16 residues. This CDR3 is CASIPGQLHSGNTIYF. The CDR3 nucleotides are TGTGCCAGCATACCGGGACAGTTACACTCTGGAAACACCATATATTTT.

The rearrangement joins TRBV5-4 to TRBJ2-2; 8 bases line up with TRBD2. The germline CDR1 and CDR2 sequences are SGHNT and YYREEE (reference sequence). The CDR3 contains 17 residues. V trimming: 4 bases; J trimming: 4 bases; junction bases outside the gene matches: 12. CDR3: CASSRRSSGMGTGELFF. The CDR3 nucleotides are TGTGCCAGCAGCCGACGAAGTAGCGGGATGGGCACCGGGGAGCTGTTTTTT.

V usage is TRBV30 and J usage is TRBJ2-5, with 11 bases matching TRBD2. Germline V gene sequence: CDR1 GTSNPN, CDR2 SVGIG (reference sequence). With 4 bases clipped from V and 3 bases from J, the junction kept 7 bases outside the gene matches. The CDR3 has 15 amino acids. The CDR3 DNA sequence: TGTGCCTGGAACCGCCCGGGACTAGCGGAAGAGACCCAGTACTTC. Protein sequence: CAWNRPGLAEETQYF.

The genes are TRBV28 and TRBJ1-5; 8 bases align to TRBD1. Looked up from germline, CDR1 is MDHEN and CDR2 is SYDVKM. The CDR3 consists of 14 residues. Trimming at V came to 6 bases and at J to 7 bases, leaving 8 bases not matched to a gene. CDR3 bases: TGTGCCAGCAGCGCAGGGGGCACGAAGCAGCCCCAGCATTTT. As protein: CASSAGGTKQPQHF.

The rearrangement links TRBV1 to TRBJ2-1; TRBD1, the table's D call, lacks a check against the DNA. TRBV1 is annotated as a pseudogene. This CDR3 contains 14 residues. The CDR3 sequence is CTSSQEKPVNEQFF. CDR3 nucleotides: TGCACCAGCAGCCAAGAGAAACCAGTAAATGAGCAGTTCTTC.

V is TRBV12-3 or TRBV12-4 and J is TRBJ2-3, with 9 bases that match TRBD2. The CDR3 sequence is 13 residues long. With 8 bases clipped from V and 4 bases from J, the junction kept 4 bases outside the gene matches. CDR3 bases: TGTGCCAGCTCACTAGCGGGTGCAGATACGCAGTATTTT. Protein product: CASSLAGADTQYF.

The chain links TRBV25-1 to TRBJ2-1; TRBD2 aligns across 12 bases. Germline V gene data show CDR1 as MGHDK and CDR2 as SYGVNS. The CDR3 contains 17 residues. Unmatched junction bases numbered 10, after V lost 3 bases and J lost 7 bases. In nucleotides, the CDR3 is TGTGCCAGCAGTGAGGGGACTAGCGGGCTCCTACGGAATGAGCAGTTCTTC. Its translation is CASSEGTSGLLRNEQFF.

This clone was detected once. The rearrangement joins TRBV3-1 (or the pseudogene TRBV3-2) to TRBJ2-4, with a weak D call TRBD2 (5 bases). The CDR3 sequence is 15 residues long. CDR1 LGHDT and CDR2 YNNKEL come from the germline V gene (reference sequence). Trimming took 4 bases from V and 0 from J, leaving 10 bases between them. This chain's CDR3 is CASSPKRLAKNIQYF. The CDR3 DNA reads as TGTGCCAGCAGCCCCAAGCGGTTAGCCAAAAACATTCAGTACTTC.

Points on this clone: Other DNA sequences within the sample encode an identical CDR3. J is TRBJ1-1 and V is TRBV3-1 (or the pseudogene TRBV3-2); the match to TRBD1 covers 8 bases. This CDR3 region has 15 residues. J lost 5 bases, V lost 3 bases, and 8 bases had no gene match. The germline CDR1 and CDR2 sequences are LGHDT and YNNKEL (reference sequence). The chain's CDR3 is CASSQGGQGGTEAFF. For the CDR3, the DNA is TGTGCCAGCAGCCAGGGTGGACAGGGAGGAACTGAAGCTTTCTTT.

This chain connects TRBV11-2 to TRBJ2-1; the D gene is possibly TRBD1 (5 bases). CDR1 SGHAT and CDR2 FQNNGV come from the germline V gene. This CDR3 spans 16 amino acids. V was clipped by 4 bases and J by 0 bases, with 13 bases between them. CDR3 in DNA: TGTGCCAGCAGCTCCCAGTGGGGCAGCTCCTACAATGAGCAGTTCTTC. The encoded protein is CASSSQWGSSYNEQFF.

This chain joins TRBV27 and TRBJ2-7; D uncertain. CDR3 length: 14 residues. The germline V gene encodes CDR1 MNHEY and CDR2 SMNVEV (reference sequence). Between the trimmed V and J ends, which lost 3 bases and 3 bases, there was a span of 12 bases. CDR3 sequence (DNA): TGTGCCAGCAGTTTTTCCTCAGGCTACTACGAGCAGTACTTC. Its translation is CASSFSSGYYEQYF.

The V call is TRBV29-1, the J call TRBJ1-2, with D maybe TRBD1 (6 bases). The CDR3 is 14 residues long. Trimming pared 7 bases from V and 4 bases from J, leaving 19 bases between. CDR1 is SQVTM, CDR2 ANQGSEA, per germline. The CDR3 region has the DNA TGCAGCGCCCTGATCGGGGGGCAGCTCTATGGCTACACCTTC. Translated, it gives CSALIGGQLYGYTF.

Concerning this clone: Other DNA variants within this sample encode the same CDR3. The V gene is TRBV27, the J gene TRBJ1-5; 8 bases match TRBD1. Germline CDR1 reads MNHEY; CDR2 reads SMNVEV (reference sequence). This CDR3 spans 14 amino acids. V lost 6 bases, J lost 5 bases, and 6 bases stayed unmatched. The CDR3 sequence is CASRAGTGHQPQHF. In DNA, the CDR3 is TGTGCCAGCAGAGCCGGGACAGGCCATCAGCCCCAGCATTTT.

This clone has a handful of counts. The chain couples TRBV18 to TRBJ1-2; D may be TRBD1 (6 bases). The germline V gene has CDR1 KGHSH and CDR2 LQKENI. There are 20 residues in the CDR3. V was clipped by 0 bases and J by 4 bases, with 27 bases between them. The CDR3 DNA reads TGTGCCAGCTCACCACCTGGGACAACTCGCCGGGCCTCAAATCTCTATGGCTACACCTTC. As protein: CASSPPGTTRRASNLYGYTF.

Only a few counts were recorded for this clone. The gene calls are TRBV12-5 and TRBJ1-5, with 8 bases identical to TRBD1. V gave up 0 bases and J gave up 2 bases; unmatched junction bases: 6. The germline gives CDR1 LGHNT, CDR2 FRNRAP. CDR3 size: 17 residues. CDR3 loop: CASGLVNRGNGNQPQHF. DNA of the CDR3: TGTGCTAGTGGTTTGGTGAACAGGGGGAACGGCAATCAGCCCCAGCATTTT.

The J gene is TRBJ1-4, the V gene TRBV18, with unresolved D. CDR1 is KGHSH and CDR2 is LQKENI in the germline V gene. The CDR3 has 13 amino acids. Trimming cost V 9 bases and J 4 bases, with 12 bases left between them. The CDR3 here is CASQQTINEKLFF. CDR3 bases: TGTGCCAGTCAACAGACTATTAATGAAAAACTGTTTTTT. The full variable domain, its missing parts supplied by reference TRBV18 and TRBJ1-4, is NAGVMQNPRHLVRRRGQEARLRCSPMKGHSHVYWYRQLPEEGLKFMVYLQKENIIDESGMPKERFSAEFPKEGPSILRIQQVVRGDSAAYFCASQQTINEKLFFGSGTQLSVL.

The rearrangement links TRBV29-1 to TRBJ2-4, with 7 bases that match TRBD2. The CDR3 has 12 residues. After removal of 4 bases from V and 8 bases from J, the junction contained 5 bases not matched to a gene. Germline CDR1 and CDR2: SQVTM and ANQGSEA. The CDR3 loop is CSVVTSVDIQYF. The CDR3 region has the DNA TGCAGCGTTGTTACTAGCGTTGACATTCAGTACTTC.

The rearrangement uses TRBV10-3 and TRBJ1-3; TRBD1 agrees at 7 bases. The CDR3 contains 14 residues. Germline CDR1 and CDR2: ENHRY and SYGVKD. Trimming cost V 7 bases and J 0 bases; bases outside gene matches: 3. In nucleotides, the CDR3 is TGTGCCATCACCGACAGGGTCTCTGGAAACACCATATATTTT. Translated, it gives CAITDRVSGNTIYF.

This chain joins TRBV24-1 and TRBJ2-3, with D tentatively TRBD2 (6 bases). V was pared by 4 bases and J by 1 base, with 14 bases between. The germline V gene encodes CDR1 KGHDR and CDR2 SFDVKD. The CDR3 loop spans 16 amino acids. The CDR3 spells CATSDRSGTGTDTQYF. The DNA of the CDR3 is TGTGCCACCAGTGACCGCTCAGGGACTGGCACAGATACGCAGTATTTT.

V is TRBV27 and J is TRBJ2-7, with a tentative D call TRBD1 (6 bases). V lost 7 bases and J lost 6, with 22 bases in between. This CDR3 comprises 15 residues. Germline V lookup: CDR1 MNHEY, CDR2 SMNVEV (reference sequence). CDR3 bases: TGTGCCAGCATCGCGTCAGGGGCCGGGTTTGGCGAGCAGTACTTC. Translation gives CASIASGAGFGEQYF.

CDR3 protein: CASSSTGTETQYF. As DNA, the CDR3 is TGTGCCAGCAGCTCGACAGGTACGGAGACCCAGTACTTC. The chain employs TRBV9 and TRBJ2-5, with a tentative D call TRBD1 (6 bases). The V end was cut by 4 bases, the J end by 5 bases, with 12 bases between. CDR1 SGDLS and CDR2 YYNGEE come from the germline V gene. The CDR3 is made up of 13 amino acids.